The T cell receptor beta chain described here comes from a study of long-term antiretroviral therapy in people with HIV. The wider study: The immediate-ART recommendation dates to 2015, and the earliest samples predate it by about a decade. Study-wide points: Diversity went up after ART and still fell short of transplant donor controls. Pre-ART expanded clones dominated the repertoire at every time point.

A v3.0 immunoSEQ assay was performed at survey level. Assay: immunoSEQ multiplex PCR; the TCRdb copy retains only in-frame clones and omits some. The sample holds about 19,000 clones, 70% to 80% seen once. Note on this clone: What it binds is unknown.

The CDR3 contains 13 residues. CDR1 is MDHEN, CDR2 SYDVKM, per germline. Trimming took 6 bases from V and 1 from J; bases not matched to a gene: 0. This sequence was found in a man aged 18 to 29 with HIV. The chain couples TRBV28 to TRBJ2-3, with TRBD2 matching 8 bases. Sample: unsorted PBMCs, taken at the start of antiretroviral therapy, before treatment. The CDR3 DNA is TGTGCCAGCAGAGCGGGGGGCACAGATACGCAGTATTTT. This translates into CASRAGGTDTQYF.